This T cell receptor (beta chain) was sequenced for a study of blood T cell repertoires in COVID-19 (dated by TCRdb to the early 2020s). Background on the whole study: Samples from collaborators originated in the United States, Italy and Spain and spanned both the acute and convalescent phases of COVID-19. The prospective study material was composed of cDNA or gDNA derived from T cells, B-cell-depleted T cells, or PBMCs. Deeply sampled blood TCRbeta repertoires from subjects exposed to, actively infected with, or recovered from COVID-19 were included in the dataset. A freely available public database, intended as a resource for researchers studying the immune response to SARS-CoV-2, is where the repertoires were released. Samples came from the ongoing ImmuneRACE study (first 160 participants) plus 1,254 subjects from 6 global collaborators. Sample metadata almost always included a de-identified subject ID, COVID-19 status, age in years and sex. Where HLA class I and class II types were available, the types were taken from metadata supplied by the sample provider, not from assay-based typing. Results the study describes overall, beyond this receptor: The amount of clinical and demographic metadata varied by source and participant and was provided uncurated.

In its sample, this clone was seen a few times. Its antigen has not been determined. No per-base quality is available; no much larger clone lies one base away. Participants in the prospective study were enrolled through a virtual design, were aged roughly 18 to 100 years, and lived in 24 United States geographic areas. To assign participants to cohorts, the prospective study relied on clinical history that participants themselves reported in a screening survey and a study questionnaire. Recovered participants in ImmuneRACE Cohort 3 were defined as having two consecutive negative NP/OP PCR tests, clearance from a healthcare professional, or resolution of symptoms. Each participant in the prospective study had whole blood, serum and a nasopharyngeal or oropharyngeal swab collected by mobile phlebotomists. Additional blood draws and questionnaires over an approximately two-month period could optionally be provided by prospective study participants. Before DNA extraction, blood samples from the prospective study were shipped at room temperature or frozen.

TCRbeta CDR3 regions were amplified from genomic DNA using the immunoSEQ Assay, a bias-controlled multiplex PCR. For the original study's pipeline: The number of nucleated cells in each sample was estimated from the amplification of reference gene primers within the assay. To quantify the absolute abundance of each unique TCRbeta CDR3 rearrangement, sequence reads were collapsed and filtered. Productive Simpson clonality was computed per sample as the square root of Simpson's diversity index over productive rearrangements. The source is immuneACCESS, and TCRdb retained only in-frame sequences with V and J called. Part of the clones is not carried over; for the studies checked, unresolved V genes explain less than half of this, and the remainder is unexplained. D and trimming come from the DNA, and the V and J calls and clone size come from that table. A total of 200,000 to 250,000 clones appear in this sample, approximately 90% of them only once. The ten largest clonotypes hold 2.5% to 3% of the sample.

Per the germline V gene, SGHTA is the CDR1 and FQGTGA is the CDR2. Inclusive of the bounding cysteine and phenylalanine, the CDR3 is 12 residues long. Only the CDR3 region is kept as DNA, spanning 36 bases read in frame from base 1. The junction shows trimming of 3 bases on V and 14 bases on J, and the gene matches do not reach 7 bases of it. The specimen sequenced was PBMCs or T cells enriched from blood (not recorded which). The chain was built from TRBV7-3 and TRBJ1-2, with 9 bases aligning to TRBD1. This sequence was found in a woman aged 30 to 39 who had recovered from COVID-19. The CDR3 in this case is CASSLGQGRRTF. At the DNA level, the sequence is TGTGCCAGCAGCTTGGGACAGGGTCGGAGGACCTTC.